Below are 14 T cell receptor beta chains sequenced from a single sample in a study of cytomegalovirus exposure and HLA in healthy donors. 13 Jbeta primers and 60 Vbeta primers were used for the PCR. The protocol was immunoSEQ multiplex PCR, while the TCRdb copy is restricted to in-frame clones and leaves out a portion. This table has approximately 140,000 clones, approximately 82% appearing once. Sample: PBMCs. All receptors derive from a woman between 40 and 55 years old in good health and CMV-seronegative.

V and J are TRBV2 and TRBJ2-1; 8 bases fit TRBD2. V lost 5 bases, J lost 5 bases, and 5 bases stayed unmatched. Germline V gene data show CDR1 as SNHLY and CDR2 as FYNNEI. There are 14 residues in the CDR3. The CDR3 DNA follows: TGTGCCAGCAGTTTAGCGGGATGGAACAATGAGCAGTTCTTC. Its protein product is CASSLAGWNNEQFF.

Only a few counts were recorded for this clone. J is TRBJ1-3 and V is TRBV10-3, with a possible D match to TRBD1 (5 bases). This CDR3 has 15 amino acids. The V and J ends lost 0 bases and 2 bases respectively, with 8 bases between them. Per the germline V gene, CDR1 is ENHRY and CDR2 is SYGVKD. The chain's CDR3 is CAISESSGTGNTIYF. CDR3 in DNA: TGTGCCATCAGTGAGTCGTCAGGGACTGGAAACACCATATATTTT.

This sequence joins TRBV7-6 and TRBJ2-1; 10 bases fit TRBD2. Germline loops: CDR1 SGHVS, CDR2 FNYEAQ. V shed 6 bases, J shed 7 bases, and the junction held 12 bases outside the gene matches. This CDR3 contains 16 residues. This CDR3 reads CASSPFSGRAGNEQFF. DNA of the CDR3: TGTGCCAGCAGTCCATTCAGCGGGAGGGCTGGAAATGAGCAGTTCTTC.

V and J are TRBV6-5 and TRBJ1-1, with D perhaps matching TRBD1 (6 bases). Trimming stripped 6 bases from V and 11 bases from J, with 16 bases between. Germline loops: CDR1 MNHEY, CDR2 SVGAGI. This CDR3 is built from 12 residues. Here the CDR3 DNA reads TGTGCCAGCAGCCGAACAGGGTCTGGGGCTTTCTTT. Protein: CASSRTGSGAFF.

V gene TRBV19 combines with J gene TRBJ2-7, with a possible D match to TRBD2 (6 bases). From germline, CDR1 is LNHDA and CDR2 SQIVND (reference sequence). The V gene lost 5 bases and the J gene lost 2 bases, with 16 bases spanning the gap. CDR3 length equals 15 residues. Written as DNA, the CDR3 is TGTGCCAGTAGTTTCTTCTTCGGCGGGGCCTACGAGCAGTACTTC. Protein: CASSFFFGGAYEQYF.

The chain links TRBV7-9 to TRBJ1-2; D gene uncertain. The CDR3 is 12 amino acids. Trimming stripped 5 bases from V and 6 bases from J, with 10 bases between. CDR1 is SEHNR, CDR2 FQNEAQ, per germline (reference sequence). The CDR3: CASSPSGNGYTF. In DNA form, the CDR3 reads TGTGCCAGCAGCCCCTCAGGAAATGGCTACACCTTC.

V usage is TRBV28 and J usage is TRBJ1-2; D not resolved. The CDR3 consists of 12 residues. Germline CDR1 MDHEN, CDR2 SYDVKM. V was pared by 3 bases and J by 7 bases, with 9 bases between. The CDR3 is CASSLTRGGYTF. The CDR3 nucleotides read TGTGCCAGCAGTTTGACCCGGGGTGGCTACACCTTC.

Here the CDR3 DNA reads TGCAGTGCTAAGACGGGGGATACGCAGTATTTT. As protein: CSAKTGDTQYF. This chain joins TRBV20-1 and TRBJ2-3; TRBD2 might be the D (5 bases). The V and J ends lost 4 bases and 6 bases respectively, with 8 bases between them. The germline V gene has CDR1 DFQATT and CDR2 SNEGSKA (reference sequence). The CDR3 is made up of 11 amino acids.

The rearrangement uses TRBV29-1 and TRBJ2-5; 8 bases map to TRBD1. Trimming at V came to 4 bases and at J to 2 bases, leaving 3 bases not matched to a gene. The germline CDR1 and CDR2 sequences are SQVTM and ANQGSEA. The CDR3 totals 13 residues. The CDR3 spells CSVARTGQETQYF. CDR3 sequence (DNA): TGCAGCGTTGCCCGGACAGGGCAAGAGACCCAGTACTTC.

This clone was seen a handful of times. The rearrangement joins TRBV2 to TRBJ1-1, with TRBD1 identical over 7 bases. The length of the CDR3 is 14 residues. V shed 5 bases and J 1 base; nucleotides not matched to a gene: 4. Germline-derived CDR1 and CDR2 are SNHLY and FYNNEI. The CDR3 region is CASSIQGGNTEAFF. As DNA, the CDR3 is TGTGCCAGCAGTATCCAGGGGGGGAACACTGAAGCTTTCTTT.

The gene calls are TRBV18 and TRBJ1-3, with D tentatively TRBD1 (5 bases). In germline, CDR1 is KGHSH, CDR2 LQKENI. This CDR3 has 13 residues. Trimming shortened V by 5 bases and J by 7 bases, and 12 bases separated the two germline ends. The CDR3 sequence: CASSWTEGNTIYF. The DNA for the CDR3 is TGTGCCAGCTCATGGACGGAGGGGAACACCATATATTTT.

The chain employs TRBV28 and TRBJ2-1; D is uncertain. CDR3 length: 14 residues. Trimming pared 6 bases from V and 5 bases from J, leaving 14 bases between. Germline CDR1 reads MDHEN; CDR2 reads SYDVKM. The CDR3 DNA follows: TGTGCCAGCAGACCTACGCAGGCACACAATGAGCAGTTCTTC. Translation gives CASRPTQAHNEQFF. Full variable domain (outside the CDR3, taken from reference TRBV28 and TRBJ2-1): DVKVTQSSRYLVKRTGEKVFLECVQDMDHENMFWYRQDPGLGLRLIYFSYDVKMKEKGDIPEGYSVSREKKERFSLILESASTNQTSMYLCASRPTQAHNEQFFGPGTRLTVL.

The chain has TRBV5-1 and TRBJ1-4; D call uncertain. This CDR3 has 14 amino acids. Germline values: CDR1 SGHRS, CDR2 YFSETQ. The V and J ends lost 3 bases and 1 base respectively, with 7 bases between them. CDR3 coding DNA: TGCGCCAGCAGCTGGAGCGGAACTAATGAAAAACTGTTTTTT. Encoded protein: CASSWSGTNEKLFF. The whole variable domain, remainder taken from reference TRBV5-1 and TRBJ1-4, is KAGVTQTPRYLIKTRGQQVTLSCSPISGHRSVSWYQQTPGQGLQFLFEYFSETQRNKGNFPGRFSGRQFSNSRSEMNVSTLELGDSALYLCASSWSGTNEKLFFGSGTQLSVL.

The V gene is TRBV28, the J gene TRBJ1-5; D perhaps matches TRBD1 (6 bases). There are 16 residues in the CDR3. Germline V gives CDR1 MDHEN, CDR2 SYDVKM. Trimming pared 4 bases from V and 1 base from J, leaving 14 bases between. CDR3 protein: CASSSPTGKSNQPQHF. CDR3 coding DNA: TGTGCCAGCAGTTCCCCCACAGGGAAGAGCAATCAGCCCCAGCATTTT.